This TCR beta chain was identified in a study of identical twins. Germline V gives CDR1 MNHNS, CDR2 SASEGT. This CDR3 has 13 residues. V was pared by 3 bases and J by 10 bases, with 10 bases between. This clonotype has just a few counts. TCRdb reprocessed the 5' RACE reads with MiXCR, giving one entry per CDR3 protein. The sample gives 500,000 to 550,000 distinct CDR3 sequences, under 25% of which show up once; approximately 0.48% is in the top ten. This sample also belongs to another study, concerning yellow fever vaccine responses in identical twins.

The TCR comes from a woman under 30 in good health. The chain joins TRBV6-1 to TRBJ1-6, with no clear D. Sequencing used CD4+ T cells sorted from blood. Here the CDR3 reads CASSDLAESPLHF. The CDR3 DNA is TGTGCCAGCAGTGACTTAGCAGAATCACCCCTCCACTTT.